This record concerns one TCR beta chain sequence. What antigen it recognizes has not been identified. Base qualities are not at hand, and no much larger clone is one base apart. Genomic DNA was isolated from the sorted cells so that the TCRbeta CDR3 region could be sequenced. The immunoSEQ Assay was used for sequencing of TCRbeta CDR3 regions. In its TCRdb copy, this immuneACCESS table keeps in-frame sequences only and misses some clones. Where compared with another copy, unresolved V genes explain less than half of these, and the others have no known cause. The sample table contains tens of thousands of clones; only one count was recorded for approximately 84% of them. Around 9.5% of the sample rests with the top ten. Patients with autoimmune disease history or receiving systemic immunosuppression were excluded from the trial. Peripheral blood for TCR sequencing was collected from all dose cohorts at baseline, on cycle 4 day 1, and on cycle 7 day 1. The samples were taken from a phase I, first-in-human, multicenter, open-label dose-escalation trial of ivuxolimab. Adults with locally advanced or metastatic melanoma, renal cell, hepatocellular, or head and neck squamous cell carcinoma were enrolled in the trial. CD4+ and CD8+ T cells were sorted separately from peripheral blood before TCR sequencing.

The sample originates from a study of OX40 agonist ivuxolimab in advanced cancers. Some background on the complete study: Ivuxolimab was an agonistic, fully human IgG2 monoclonal antibody directed against OX40 (CD134), a costimulatory receptor. The paper covers the monotherapy dose-escalation part of the phase I ivuxolimab trial, which included N ≈ 57 patients. Of the approximately 54 dose-escalation patients, hepatocellular carcinoma was present in about 20, melanoma in roughly 15, renal cell carcinoma in 9 and head and neck cancer in 9. The point of sequencing TCRbeta in the periphery was to test whether ivuxolimab changed TCR sequence diversity and drove clonal T-cell expansion. Intravenous ivuxolimab was administered to patients every 2 weeks at six dose levels: 0.01, 0.1, 0.3, 1.5, 3 and 10 mg/kg. A male proportion of nearly 85% and a mean age of about 60 years, ranging from 23 to 79, were recorded for the dose-escalation cohort. Patients were allowed to have had prior anti-PD-1, anti-PD-L1 or anti-CTLA-4 therapy, and around 40% of the dose-escalation patients had previously received checkpoint inhibitors. Partial responses occurred in three dose-escalation patients: two with cutaneous melanoma and one with hepatocellular carcinoma.

Germline trimming amounts to 4 bases on V and 1 base on J, with 13 as the count of junction bases outside the gene matches. From its cysteine to its phenylalanine, the CDR3 spans 17 amino acids. Of all the DNA, just the CDR3 is kept, 51 bases in frame from base 1. From a lookup of the germline V gene, CDR1 and CDR2 are SGHDT and YYEEEE. General findings and caveats noted by the study authors: At doses of 0.1 to 3.0 mg/kg, clonal expansion of both CD4+ and CD8+ T cells in blood was seen between baseline and week 6. After ivuxolimab, CD8+ T cells had more expanded clones than CD4+ T cells on average. Low levels of normalized T-cell clonal expansion were also shown by some nonresponding patients. In the 0.1-3.0 mg/kg groups, partial responders had among the lowest normalized peripheral clonal expansion, particularly in CD8+ T cells. The antigen specificity of the peripheral T cells that underwent clonal expansion was not determined.

The TCR was taken from an adult with an advanced solid tumor such as melanoma, head and neck, liver or kidney cancer. Sample: CD4+ or CD8+ T cells sorted from blood, taken in a trial of the OX40 agonist ivuxolimab. The V and J segments used are TRBV5-6 and TRBJ1-1, with TRBD1 matching 7 junction bases. The CDR3 sequence is CASSPWGGTVRNTEAFF. The DNA sequence is TGTGCCAGCAGCCCGTGGGGCGGGACAGTACGGAACACTGAAGCTTTCTTT.